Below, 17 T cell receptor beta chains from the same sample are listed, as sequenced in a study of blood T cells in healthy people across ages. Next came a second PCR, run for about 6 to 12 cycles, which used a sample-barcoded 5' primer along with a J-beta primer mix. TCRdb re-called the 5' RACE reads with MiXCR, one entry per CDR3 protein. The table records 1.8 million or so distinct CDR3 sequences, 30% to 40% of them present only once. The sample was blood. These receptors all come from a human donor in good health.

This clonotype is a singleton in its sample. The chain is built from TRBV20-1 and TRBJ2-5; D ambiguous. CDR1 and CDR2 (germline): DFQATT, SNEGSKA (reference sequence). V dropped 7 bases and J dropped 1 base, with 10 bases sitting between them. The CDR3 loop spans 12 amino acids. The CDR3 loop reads CSGWITQETQYF. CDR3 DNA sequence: TGCAGTGGTTGGATTACCCAAGAGACCCAGTACTTC.

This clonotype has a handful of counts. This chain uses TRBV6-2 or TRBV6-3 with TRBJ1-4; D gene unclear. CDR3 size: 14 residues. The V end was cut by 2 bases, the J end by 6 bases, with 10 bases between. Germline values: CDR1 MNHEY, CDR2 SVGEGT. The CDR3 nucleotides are TGTGCCAGCAGTTACCGGACGCCTGATGAAAAACTGTTTTTT. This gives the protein CASSYRTPDEKLFF.

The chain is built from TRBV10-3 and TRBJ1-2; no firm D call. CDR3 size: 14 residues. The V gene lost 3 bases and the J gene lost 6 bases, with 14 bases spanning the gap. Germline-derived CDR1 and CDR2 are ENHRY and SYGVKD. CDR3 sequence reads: CAISDPTTAHGYTF. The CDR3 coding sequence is TGTGCCATCAGTGACCCGACCACAGCCCATGGCTACACCTTC.

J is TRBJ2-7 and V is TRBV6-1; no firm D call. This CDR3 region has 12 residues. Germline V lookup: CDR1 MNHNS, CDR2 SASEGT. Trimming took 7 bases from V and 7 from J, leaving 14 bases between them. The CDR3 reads CASKYFRAEQYF. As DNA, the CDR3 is TGTGCCAGCAAGTATTTCCGGGCGGAGCAGTACTTC.

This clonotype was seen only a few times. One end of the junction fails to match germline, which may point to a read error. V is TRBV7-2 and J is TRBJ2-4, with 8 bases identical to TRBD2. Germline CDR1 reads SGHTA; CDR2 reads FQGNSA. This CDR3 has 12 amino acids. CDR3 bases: TGTGCCAGCAGCTCCCCACCGGGACTAGTGGAGTTC. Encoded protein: CASSSPPGLVEF.

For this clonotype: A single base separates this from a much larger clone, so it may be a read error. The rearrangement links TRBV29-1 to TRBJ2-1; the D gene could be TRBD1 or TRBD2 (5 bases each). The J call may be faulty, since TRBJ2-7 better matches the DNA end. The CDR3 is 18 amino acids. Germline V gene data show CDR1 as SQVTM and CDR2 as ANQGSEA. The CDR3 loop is CSVDMRFTGTPRYNEQYF. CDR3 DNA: TGCAGCGTTGATATGAGGTTTACCGGGACCCCGCGCTACAATGAGCAGTACTTC.

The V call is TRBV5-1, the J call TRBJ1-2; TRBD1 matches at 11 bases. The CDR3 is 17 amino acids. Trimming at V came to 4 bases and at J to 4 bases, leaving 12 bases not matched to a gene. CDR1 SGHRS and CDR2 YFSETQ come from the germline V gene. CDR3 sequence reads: CASSLGQGADQGYGYTF. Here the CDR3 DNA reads TGCGCCAGCAGCCTTGGACAGGGGGCAGACCAAGGCTATGGCTACACCTTC.

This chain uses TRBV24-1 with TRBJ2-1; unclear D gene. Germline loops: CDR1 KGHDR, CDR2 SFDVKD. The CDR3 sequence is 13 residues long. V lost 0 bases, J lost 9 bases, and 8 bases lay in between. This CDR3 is CATSDLYQSEQFF. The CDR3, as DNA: TGTGCCACCAGTGATTTGTACCAGAGTGAGCAGTTCTTC.

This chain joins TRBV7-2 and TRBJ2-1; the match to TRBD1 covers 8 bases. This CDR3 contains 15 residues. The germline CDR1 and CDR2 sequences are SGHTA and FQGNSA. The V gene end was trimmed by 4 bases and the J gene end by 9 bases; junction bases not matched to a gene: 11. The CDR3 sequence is CASSWAGQASGEQFF. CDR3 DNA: TGTGCCAGCAGCTGGGCGGGACAGGCCTCTGGTGAGCAGTTCTTC.

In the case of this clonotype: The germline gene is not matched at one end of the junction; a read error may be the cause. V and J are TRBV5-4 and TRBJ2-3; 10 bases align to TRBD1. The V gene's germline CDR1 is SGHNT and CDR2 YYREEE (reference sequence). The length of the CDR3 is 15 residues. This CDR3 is CASSLGQGNPDTQYF. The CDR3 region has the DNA TGCGCCAGCAGCTTGGGACAGGGGAACCCAGATACGCAGTATTTT. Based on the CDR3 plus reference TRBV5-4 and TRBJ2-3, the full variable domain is ETGVTQSPTHLIKTRGQQVTLRCSSQSGHNTVSWYQQALGQGPQFIFQYYREEENGRGNFPPRFSGLQFPNYSSELNVNALELDDSALYLCASSLGQGNPDTQYFGPGTRLTVL.

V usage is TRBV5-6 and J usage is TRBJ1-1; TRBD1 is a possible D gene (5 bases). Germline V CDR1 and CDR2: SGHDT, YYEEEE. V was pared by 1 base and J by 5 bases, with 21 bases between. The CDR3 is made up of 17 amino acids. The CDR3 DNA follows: TGTGCCAGCAGCTTGCTCTCGGCGGGGGATTGGGCGACTGAAGCTTTCTTT. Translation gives CASSLLSAGDWATEAFF.

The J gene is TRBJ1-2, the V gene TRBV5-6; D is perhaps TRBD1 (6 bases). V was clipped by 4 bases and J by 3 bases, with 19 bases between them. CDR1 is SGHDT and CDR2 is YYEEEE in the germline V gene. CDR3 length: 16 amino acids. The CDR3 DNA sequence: TGTGCCAGCAGCCCCCTCATGGACAGTAGCGACTATGGCTACACCTTC. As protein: CASSPLMDSSDYGYTF.

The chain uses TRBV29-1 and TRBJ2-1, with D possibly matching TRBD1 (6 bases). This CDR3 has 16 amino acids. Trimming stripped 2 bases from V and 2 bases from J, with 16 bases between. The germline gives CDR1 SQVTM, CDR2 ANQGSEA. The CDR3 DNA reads TGCAGCGTTGAAATAAGGGGACACCAGACCTACAATGAGCAGTTCTTC. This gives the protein CSVEIRGHQTYNEQFF.

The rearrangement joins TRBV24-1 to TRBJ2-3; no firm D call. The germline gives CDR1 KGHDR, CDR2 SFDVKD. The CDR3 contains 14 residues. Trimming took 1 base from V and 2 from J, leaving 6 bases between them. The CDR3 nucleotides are TGTGCCACCAGTGATTTAGCCATCACAGATACGCAGTATTTT. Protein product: CATSDLAITDTQYF.

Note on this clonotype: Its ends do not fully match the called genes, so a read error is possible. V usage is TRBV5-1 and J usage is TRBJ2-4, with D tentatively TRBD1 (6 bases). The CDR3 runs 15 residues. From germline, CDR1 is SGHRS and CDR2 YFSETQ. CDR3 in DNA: TGCGCCAGCGCTTACAGGGTGGGAGCCAAAAGCATTCAGTACTTC. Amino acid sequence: CASAYRVGAKSIQYF.

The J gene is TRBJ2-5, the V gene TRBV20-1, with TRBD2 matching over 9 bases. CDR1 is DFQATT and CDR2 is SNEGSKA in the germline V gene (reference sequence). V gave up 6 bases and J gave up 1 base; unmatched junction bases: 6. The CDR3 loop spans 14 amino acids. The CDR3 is CSAARLAVQETQYF. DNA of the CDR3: TGCAGTGCCGCCAGACTAGCGGTCCAAGAGACCCAGTACTTC.

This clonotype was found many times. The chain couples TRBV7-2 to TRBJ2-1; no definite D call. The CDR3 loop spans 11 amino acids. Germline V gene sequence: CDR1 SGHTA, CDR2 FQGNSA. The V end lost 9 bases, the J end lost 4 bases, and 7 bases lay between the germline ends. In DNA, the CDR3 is TGTGCCAGTTCCGTATACAATGAGCAGTTCTTC. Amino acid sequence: CASSVYNEQFF.